One and the same sample provided the 17 T cell receptor beta chains below, sequenced in a study of T cell responses to AZD1222 COVID-19 vaccine. Here immunoSEQ multiplex PCR was the method, and the copy in TCRdb shows in-frame clones only, minus some. The table includes 90,000 to 130,000 clones, around 81% detected once. Material: peripheral blood, obtained on day 0 of AZD1222 vaccination. Every receptor here comes from an adult in good health.

This clone was detected only once. The rearrangement uses TRBV7-2 and TRBJ2-7, with 7 bases matching TRBD1. The V gene end was trimmed by 5 bases and the J gene end by 3 bases; junction bases not matched to a gene: 7. In germline, CDR1 is SGHTA, CDR2 FQGNSA. This CDR3 is built from 14 residues. CDR3 in DNA: TGTGCCAGCAGCCGCTGGGCAGGGGGCTACGAGCAGTACTTC. Its translation is CASSRWAGGYEQYF.

The V call is TRBV27, the J call TRBJ1-5; a possible D gene is TRBD1 (5 bases). Germline CDR1 reads MNHEY; CDR2 reads SMNVEV (reference sequence). V shed 5 bases and J shed 12 bases, with 23 bases lying between them. This CDR3 region has 15 residues. The CDR3 spells CASSRSGLSGDGQHF. For the CDR3, the DNA is TGTGCCAGCAGTCGATCAGGGTTATCGGGGGATGGCCAGCATTTT.

This clone was detected only once. This sequence joins TRBV19 and TRBJ1-2; D call uncertain. This CDR3 has 13 residues. Trimming took 9 bases from V and 10 from J, leaving 21 bases between them. The germline gives CDR1 LNHDA, CDR2 SQIVND (reference sequence). CDR3 protein: CASHRQEELFYTF. DNA for the CDR3: TGTGCCAGCCACCGTCAAGAAGAGCTGTTCTACACCTTC.

The rearrangement uses TRBV5-6 and TRBJ2-7; TRBD1 or TRBD2 may be the D gene (5 bases each). The germline V gene has CDR1 SGHDT and CDR2 YYEEEE. The CDR3 contains 14 residues. Trimming removed 1 base at V and 3 bases at J, with 11 bases between. DNA for the CDR3: TGTGCCAGCAGCTTGATGGGACGTCGCTACGAGCAGTACTTC. It encodes CASSLMGRRYEQYF.

The CDR3 here is CASSVGLSGTGQWVYGYTF. The CDR3 coding sequence is TGTGCCAGCAGCGTAGGATTATCCGGGACAGGGCAATGGGTCTATGGCTACACCTTC. The chain combines TRBV11-3 with TRBJ1-2; the match to TRBD1 covers 9 bases. This CDR3 is 19 amino acids long. After removal of 5 bases from V and 4 bases from J, the junction contained 20 bases not matched to a gene. Germline V gives CDR1 SGHNT, CDR2 YENEEA.

In nucleotides, the CDR3 is TGTGCCAGCTCACCCCGGGACAGTGAGCAGTACTTC. Amino acid sequence: CASSPRDSEQYF. V usage is TRBV18 and J usage is TRBJ2-7; 7 nucleotides align to TRBD1. Germline CDR1 and CDR2: KGHSH and LQKENI. The CDR3 sequence is 12 residues long. V trimming: 3 bases; J trimming: 7 bases; junction bases outside the gene matches: 3.

This clone was seen only once. The chain couples TRBV28 to TRBJ2-3; D remains ambiguous. The V end lost 5 bases, the J end lost 4 bases, and 10 bases lay between the germline ends. The germline V gene encodes CDR1 MDHEN and CDR2 SYDVKM. The CDR3 spans 13 residues. The CDR3 loop reads CASSRVSPDTQYF. In DNA form, the CDR3 reads TGTGCCAGCAGTAGGGTCAGTCCAGATACGCAGTATTTT.

CDR3: CAWKSQGRGDVSPLHF. The DNA of the CDR3 is TGTGCCTGGAAATCACAGGGGCGCGGGGACGTATCACCCCTCCACTTT. The J gene is TRBJ1-6, the V gene TRBV30; TRBD1 aligns across 7 bases. Trimming at V came to 4 bases and at J to 10 bases, leaving 16 bases not matched to a gene. CDR3 length equals 16 residues. CDR1 and CDR2 (germline): GTSNPN, SVGIG (reference sequence).

The gene calls are TRBV10-3 and TRBJ2-1; 11 nucleotides align to TRBD1. The germline gives CDR1 ENHRY, CDR2 SYGVKD. Losses at the gene ends were 11 bases for V and 7 bases for J; bases not matched to a gene: 10. The CDR3 consists of 14 residues. The CDR3 here is CAVEGQGVRNEQFF. The CDR3, as DNA: TGTGCCGTAGAGGGACAGGGGGTTCGGAATGAGCAGTTCTTC.

The CDR3 loop reads CASSLELRGNTIYF. In DNA, the CDR3 is TGTGCCAGCAGTTTAGAGTTGCGCGGAAACACCATATATTTT. This chain joins TRBV28 and TRBJ1-3, with unresolved D. Germline assignment: CDR1 MDHEN and CDR2 SYDVKM. V was trimmed by 2 bases and J by 4 bases, leaving 9 bases between them. This CDR3 has 14 residues. The entire variable domain, with the rest obtained from reference TRBV28 and TRBJ1-3, is as follows: DVKVTQSSRYLVKRTGEKVFLECVQDMDHENMFWYRQDPGLGLRLIYFSYDVKMKEKGDIPEGYSVSREKKERFSLILESASTNQTSMYLCASSLELRGNTIYFGEGSWLTVV.

J is TRBJ1-2 and V is TRBV7-9; D unresolved. V lost 2 bases and J 1 base, leaving 8 bases between the germline ends. This CDR3 has 14 residues. Germline values: CDR1 SEHNR, CDR2 FQNEAQ (reference sequence). Here the CDR3 reads CASSLLGSNYGYTF. The DNA for the CDR3 is TGTGCCAGCAGCTTACTAGGGAGTAACTATGGCTACACCTTC.

This clone has only a few counts. V gene TRBV10-1 combines with J gene TRBJ2-1, with 9 bases that match TRBD1. Trimming took 6 bases from V and 9 from J; bases not matched to a gene: 6. The CDR3 sequence is 13 residues long. The germline V gene encodes CDR1 WNHNN and CDR2 SYGVQD (reference sequence). The CDR3 region has the DNA TGCGCCAGCAGCGCAACAGGGGGCCGTGAGCAGTTCTTC. It yields the protein CASSATGGREQFF.

With respect to this clone: The sample holds other DNA sequences that translate to the same CDR3. The chain couples TRBV28 to TRBJ1-5; D is undetermined. Germline V lookup: CDR1 MDHEN, CDR2 SYDVKM. V lost 2 bases, J lost 4 bases, and 3 bases lay in between. This CDR3 has 12 amino acids. CDR3 region: CASSLLNQPQHF. Here the CDR3 DNA reads TGTGCCAGCAGTTTACTGAATCAGCCCCAGCATTTT.

The V call is TRBV7-6, the J call TRBJ1-6, with 8 bases matching TRBD1. Germline V gene sequence: CDR1 SGHVS, CDR2 FNYEAQ. J gave up 6 bases and V 5 bases, and 9 bases lay outside the gene matches. This CDR3 is 16 amino acids long. CDR3 residues: CASSAYRTGRNSPLHF. As DNA, the CDR3 is TGTGCCAGCAGCGCCTATAGGACAGGGCGTAATTCACCCCTCCACTTT.

The CDR3 region has the DNA TGCGCCAGCAGCTTGGGGCGGGTCGGAGATACGCAGTATTTT. Translated: CASSLGRVGDTQYF. The rearrangement joins TRBV5-1 to TRBJ2-3, with D possibly matching TRBD2 (5 bases). The V gene lost 0 bases and the J gene lost 5 bases, with 10 bases spanning the gap. The length of the CDR3 is 14 residues. Germline assignment: CDR1 SGHRS and CDR2 YFSETQ.

This clone showed up just once. The DNA for the CDR3 is TGTGCCAGCTCACCGGGAGGGAGTACACGCGAGCAGTACTTC. As protein: CASSPGGSTREQYF. The chain couples TRBV18 to TRBJ2-7; 7 positions agree with TRBD2. Germline V gene sequence: CDR1 KGHSH, CDR2 LQKENI. The CDR3 contains 14 residues. V lost 3 bases to trimming and J lost 6 bases; unmatched junction nucleotides: 8.

J is TRBJ1-3 and V is TRBV18; D remains unclear. CDR1 is KGHSH, CDR2 LQKENI, per germline. The V and J ends lost 5 bases and 0 bases respectively, with 8 bases between them. The CDR3 contains 14 residues. The CDR3 sequence is CASSNTNSGNTIYF. The CDR3 DNA is TGTGCCAGCTCAAATACTAACTCTGGAAACACCATATATTTT.